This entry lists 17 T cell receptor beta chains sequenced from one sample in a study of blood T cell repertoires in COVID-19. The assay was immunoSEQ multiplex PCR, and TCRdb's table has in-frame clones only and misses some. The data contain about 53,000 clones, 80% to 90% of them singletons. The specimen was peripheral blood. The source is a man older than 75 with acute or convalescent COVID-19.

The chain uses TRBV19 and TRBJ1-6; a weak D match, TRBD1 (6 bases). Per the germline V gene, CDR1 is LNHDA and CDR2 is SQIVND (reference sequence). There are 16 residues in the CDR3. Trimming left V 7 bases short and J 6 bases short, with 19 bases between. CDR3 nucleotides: TGTGCCAGTAACCCGTCCGCAGGGGCGTCTAATTCACCCCTCCACTTT. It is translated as CASNPSAGASNSPLHF.

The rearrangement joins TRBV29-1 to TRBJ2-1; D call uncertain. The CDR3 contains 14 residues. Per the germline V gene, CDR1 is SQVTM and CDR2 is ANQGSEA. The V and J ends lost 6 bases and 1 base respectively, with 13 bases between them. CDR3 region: CSVVSPPSYNEQFF. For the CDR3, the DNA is TGCAGCGTCGTCTCTCCTCCTTCCTACAATGAGCAGTTCTTC.

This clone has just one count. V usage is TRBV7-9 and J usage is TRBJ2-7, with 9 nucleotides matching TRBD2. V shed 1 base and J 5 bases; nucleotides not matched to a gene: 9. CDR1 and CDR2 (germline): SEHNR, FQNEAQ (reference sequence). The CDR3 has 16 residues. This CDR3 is CASSLERGTSRDEQYF. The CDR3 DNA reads TGTGCCAGCAGCTTAGAGAGGGGGACTAGCCGTGACGAGCAGTACTTC.

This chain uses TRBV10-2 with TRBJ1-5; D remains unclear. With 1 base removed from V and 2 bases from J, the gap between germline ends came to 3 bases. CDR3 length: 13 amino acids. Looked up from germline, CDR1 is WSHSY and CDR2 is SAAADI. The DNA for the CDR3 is TGCGCCAGCAGTGAGTTAGGCAATCAGCCCCAGCATTTT. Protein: CASSELGNQPQHF.

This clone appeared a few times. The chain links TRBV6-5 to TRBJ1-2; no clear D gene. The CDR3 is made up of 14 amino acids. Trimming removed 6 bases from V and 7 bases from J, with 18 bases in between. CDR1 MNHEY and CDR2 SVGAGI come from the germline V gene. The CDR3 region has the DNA TGTGCCAGCAGCTCGGGATCCCCGAGGAGTGGCTACACCTTC. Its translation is CASSSGSPRSGYTF.

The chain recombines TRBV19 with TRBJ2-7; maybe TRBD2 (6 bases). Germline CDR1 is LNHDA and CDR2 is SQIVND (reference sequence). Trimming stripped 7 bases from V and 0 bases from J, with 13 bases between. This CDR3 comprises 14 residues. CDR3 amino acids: CASNPRGSSYEQYF. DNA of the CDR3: TGTGCCAGTAACCCGCGGGGAAGCTCCTACGAGCAGTACTTC. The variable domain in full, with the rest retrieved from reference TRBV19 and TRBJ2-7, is DGGITQSPKYLFRKEGQNVTLSCEQNLNHDAMYWYRQDPGQGLRLIYYSQIVNDFQKGDIAEGYSVSREKKESFPLTVTSAQKNPTAFYLCASNPRGSSYEQYFGPGTRLTVT.

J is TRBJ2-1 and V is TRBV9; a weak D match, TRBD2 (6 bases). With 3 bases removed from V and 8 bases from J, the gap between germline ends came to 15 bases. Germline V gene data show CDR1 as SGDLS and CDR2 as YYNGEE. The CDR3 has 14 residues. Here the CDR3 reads CASSGGGDLDEQFF. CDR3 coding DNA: TGTGCCAGCAGCGGTGGAGGGGACTTGGATGAGCAGTTCTTC.

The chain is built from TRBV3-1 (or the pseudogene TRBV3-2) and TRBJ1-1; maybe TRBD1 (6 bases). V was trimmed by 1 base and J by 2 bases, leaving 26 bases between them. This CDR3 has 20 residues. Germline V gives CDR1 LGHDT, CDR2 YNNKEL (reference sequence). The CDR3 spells CASSQANRPGQSKGNTEAFF. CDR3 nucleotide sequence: TGTGCCAGCAGCCAAGCTAACCGTCCGGGACAAAGTAAGGGAAACACTGAAGCTTTCTTT.

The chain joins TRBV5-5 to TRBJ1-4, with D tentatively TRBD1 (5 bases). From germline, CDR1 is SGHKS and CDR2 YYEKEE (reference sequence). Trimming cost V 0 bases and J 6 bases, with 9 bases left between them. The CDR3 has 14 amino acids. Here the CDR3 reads CASSLAGGDEKLFF. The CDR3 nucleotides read TGTGCCAGCAGCTTGGCCGGGGGGGATGAAAAACTGTTTTTT.

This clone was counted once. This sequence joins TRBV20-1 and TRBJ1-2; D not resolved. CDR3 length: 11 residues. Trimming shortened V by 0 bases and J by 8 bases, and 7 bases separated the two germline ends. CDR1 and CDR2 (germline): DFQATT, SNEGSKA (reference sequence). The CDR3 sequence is CSARDRSGYTF. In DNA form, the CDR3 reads TGCAGTGCTAGAGATAGGAGCGGCTACACCTTC.

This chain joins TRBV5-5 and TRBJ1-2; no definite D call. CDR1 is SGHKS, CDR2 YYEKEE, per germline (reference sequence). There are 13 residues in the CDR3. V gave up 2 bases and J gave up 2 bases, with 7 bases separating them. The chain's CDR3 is CASSLGRNYGYTF. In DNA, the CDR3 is TGTGCCAGCAGCTTAGGGAGAAACTATGGCTACACCTTC.

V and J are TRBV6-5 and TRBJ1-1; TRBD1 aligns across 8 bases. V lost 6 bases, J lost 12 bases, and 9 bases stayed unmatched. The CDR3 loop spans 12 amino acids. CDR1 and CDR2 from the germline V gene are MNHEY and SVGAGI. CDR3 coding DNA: TGTGCCAGCAGATCCGGGACAGGAGGTTCTTTCTTT. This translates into CASRSGTGGSFF.

The CDR3 DNA reads as TGTGCCAGCTCTCTAGGAAATGAGCAGTTCTTC. It encodes CASSLGNEQFF. The J gene is TRBJ2-1, the V gene TRBV18; D is uncertain. This CDR3 spans 11 amino acids. The V gene lost 6 bases and the J gene lost 7 bases, with 7 bases spanning the gap. In germline, CDR1 is KGHSH, CDR2 LQKENI.

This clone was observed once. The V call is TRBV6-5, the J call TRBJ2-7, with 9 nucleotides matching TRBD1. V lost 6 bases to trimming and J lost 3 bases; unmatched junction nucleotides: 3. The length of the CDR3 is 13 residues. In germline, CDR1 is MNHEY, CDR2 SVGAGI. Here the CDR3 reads CASRLTGGYEQYF. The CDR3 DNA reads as TGTGCCAGCAGGCTGACAGGGGGCTACGAGCAGTACTTC.

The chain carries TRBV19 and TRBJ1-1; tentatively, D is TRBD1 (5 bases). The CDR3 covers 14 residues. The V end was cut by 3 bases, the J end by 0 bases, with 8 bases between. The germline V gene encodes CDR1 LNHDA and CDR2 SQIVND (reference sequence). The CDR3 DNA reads TGTGCCAGTAGTATCGACAGCTTGAACACTGAAGCTTTCTTT. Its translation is CASSIDSLNTEAFF.

The CDR3 sequence: CASSSLGGLDQPQHF. The CDR3 DNA is TGTGCCAGCAGCTCCCTCGGGGGGTTGGATCAGCCCCAGCATTTT. The chain combines TRBV5-5 with TRBJ1-5, with D possibly matching TRBD1 (5 bases). The CDR3 is 15 residues long. The V end was cut by 3 bases, the J end by 5 bases, with 15 bases between. The germline CDR1 and CDR2 sequences are SGHKS and YYEKEE (reference sequence).

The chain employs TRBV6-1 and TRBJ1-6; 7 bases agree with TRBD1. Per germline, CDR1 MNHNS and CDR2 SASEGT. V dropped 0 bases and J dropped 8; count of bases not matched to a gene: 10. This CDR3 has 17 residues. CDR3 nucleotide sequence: TGTGCCAGCAGTGAAGCAGGGGGCAAAGGGGGCTATTCACCCCTCCACTTT. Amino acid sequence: CASSEAGGKGGYSPLHF.